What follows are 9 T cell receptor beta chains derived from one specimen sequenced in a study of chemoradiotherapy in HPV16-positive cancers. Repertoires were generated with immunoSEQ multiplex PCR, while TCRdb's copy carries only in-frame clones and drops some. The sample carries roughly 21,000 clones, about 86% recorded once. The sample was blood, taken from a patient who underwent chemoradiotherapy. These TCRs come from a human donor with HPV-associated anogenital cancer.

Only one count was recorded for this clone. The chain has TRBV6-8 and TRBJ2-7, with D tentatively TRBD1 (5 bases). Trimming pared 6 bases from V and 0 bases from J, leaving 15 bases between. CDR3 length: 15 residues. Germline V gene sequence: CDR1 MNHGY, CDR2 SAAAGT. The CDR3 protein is CASSPQGFSSYEQYF. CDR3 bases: TGTGCCAGCAGCCCCCAGGGATTTAGCTCCTACGAGCAGTACTTC.

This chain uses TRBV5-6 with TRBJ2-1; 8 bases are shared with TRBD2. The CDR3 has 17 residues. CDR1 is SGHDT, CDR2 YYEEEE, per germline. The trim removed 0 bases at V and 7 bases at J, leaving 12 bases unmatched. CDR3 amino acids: CASSLELAGPRWNEQFF. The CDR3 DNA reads TGTGCCAGCAGCTTGGAGCTAGCGGGCCCCCGATGGAATGAGCAGTTCTTC.

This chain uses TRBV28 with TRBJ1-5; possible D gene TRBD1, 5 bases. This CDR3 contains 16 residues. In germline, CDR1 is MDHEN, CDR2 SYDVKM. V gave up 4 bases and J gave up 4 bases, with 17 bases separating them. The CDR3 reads CASSSAFQGENQPQHF. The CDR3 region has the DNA TGTGCCAGCAGTTCAGCCTTTCAAGGGGAGAATCAGCCCCAGCATTTT.

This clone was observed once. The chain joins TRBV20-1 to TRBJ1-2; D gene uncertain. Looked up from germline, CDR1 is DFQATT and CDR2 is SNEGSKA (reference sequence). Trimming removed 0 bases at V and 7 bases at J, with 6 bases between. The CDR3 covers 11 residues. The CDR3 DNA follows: TGCAGTGCTAGAGAGCGGGGTGGCTACACCTTC. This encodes CSARERGGYTF.

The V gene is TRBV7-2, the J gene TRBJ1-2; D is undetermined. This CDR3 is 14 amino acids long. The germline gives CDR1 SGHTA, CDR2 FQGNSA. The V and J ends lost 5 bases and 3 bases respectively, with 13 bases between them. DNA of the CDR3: TGTGCCAGCAGCATCGTCCCGGAACACTATGGCTACACCTTC. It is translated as CASSIVPEHYGYTF. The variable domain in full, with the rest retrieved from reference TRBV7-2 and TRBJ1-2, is GAGVSQSPSNKVTEKGKDVELRCDPISGHTALYWYRQSLGQGLEFLIYFQGNSAPDKSGLPSDRFSAERTGGSVSTLTIQRTQQEDSAVYLCASSIVPEHYGYTFGSGTRLTVV.

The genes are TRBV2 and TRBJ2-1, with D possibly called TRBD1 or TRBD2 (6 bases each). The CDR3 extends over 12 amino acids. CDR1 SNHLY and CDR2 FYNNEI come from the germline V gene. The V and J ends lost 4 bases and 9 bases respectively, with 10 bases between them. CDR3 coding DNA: TGTGCCAGCAGTGGCAGGGGAGGTGAGCAGTTCTTC. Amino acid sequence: CASSGRGGEQFF.

Written as DNA, the CDR3 is TGTGCCAGCAGCTTGGAAGGGGGACGGTATGGCTACACCTTC. It is translated as CASSLEGGRYGYTF. The chain joins TRBV5-5 to TRBJ1-2, with a tentative D call TRBD1 (6 bases). The CDR3 spans 14 residues. Germline CDR1 and CDR2: SGHKS and YYEKEE (reference sequence). Trimming left V 0 bases short and J 5 bases short, with 11 bases between.

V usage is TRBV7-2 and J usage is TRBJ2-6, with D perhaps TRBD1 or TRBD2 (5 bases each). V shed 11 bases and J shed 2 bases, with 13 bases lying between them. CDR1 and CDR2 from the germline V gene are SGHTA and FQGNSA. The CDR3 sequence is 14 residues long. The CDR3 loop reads CAGGEGTGANVLTF. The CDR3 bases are TGTGCCGGAGGAGAGGGGACTGGGGCCAACGTCCTGACTTTC.

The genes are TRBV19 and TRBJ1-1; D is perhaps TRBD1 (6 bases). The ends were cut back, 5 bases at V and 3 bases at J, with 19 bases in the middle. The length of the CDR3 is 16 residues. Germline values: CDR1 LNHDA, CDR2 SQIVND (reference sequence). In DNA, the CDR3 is TGTGCCAGTAGTCCGTCTACACAGGGAAGGTACACTGAAGCTTTCTTT. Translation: CASSPSTQGRYTEAFF. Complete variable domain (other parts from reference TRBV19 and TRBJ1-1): DGGITQSPKYLFRKEGQNVTLSCEQNLNHDAMYWYRQDPGQGLRLIYYSQIVNDFQKGDIAEGYSVSREKKESFPLTVTSAQKNPTAFYLCASSPSTQGRYTEAFFGQGTRLTVV.